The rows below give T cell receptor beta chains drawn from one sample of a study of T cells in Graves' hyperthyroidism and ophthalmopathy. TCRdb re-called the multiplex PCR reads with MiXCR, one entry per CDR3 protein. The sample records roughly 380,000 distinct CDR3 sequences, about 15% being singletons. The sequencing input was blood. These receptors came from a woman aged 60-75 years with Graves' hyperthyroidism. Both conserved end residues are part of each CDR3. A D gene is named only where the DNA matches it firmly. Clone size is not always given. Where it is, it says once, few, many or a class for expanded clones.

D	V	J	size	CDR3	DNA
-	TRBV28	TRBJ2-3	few	CASRGVEDTQYF	TGTGCCAGCAGGGGGGTGGAGGATACGCAGTATTTT
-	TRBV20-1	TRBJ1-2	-	CSARGAAGTLQNNYGYTF	TGCAGTGCTAGAGGGGCGGCAGGGACTCTACAAAACAACTATGGCTACACCTTC
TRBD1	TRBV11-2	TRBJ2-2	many	CASSRDTRTGIGELFF	TGTGCCAGCAGCCGCGACACAAGGACAGGGATCGGGGAGCTGTTTTTT
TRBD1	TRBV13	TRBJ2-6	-	CASSSRDRGRRGGANVLTF	TGTGCCAGCAGCTCCCGGGACAGGGGGCGAAGGGGGGGGGCCAACGTCCTGACTTTC
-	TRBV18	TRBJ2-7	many	CASSPPDPGVIYEQYF	TGTGCCAGCTCACCACCGGATCCAGGGGTTATCTACGAGCAGTACTTC
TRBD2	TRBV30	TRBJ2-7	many	CAWSVGLAGDYEQYF	TGTGCCTGGAGTGTGGGACTAGCGGGAGACTACGAGCAGTACTTC
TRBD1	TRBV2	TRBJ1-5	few	CASRGGQGRNQPQHF	TGTGCCAGCAGGGGCGGACAGGGTCGCAATCAGCCCCAGCATTTT
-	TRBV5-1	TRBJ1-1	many	CASGAGPFPNTEAFF	TGCGCCAGCGGCGCGGGCCCATTCCCGAACACTGAAGCTTTCTTT
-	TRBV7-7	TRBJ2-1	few	CASSPSAGYNEQFF	TGTGCTAGCAGCCCGTCGGCAGGGTACAATGAGCAGTTCTTC
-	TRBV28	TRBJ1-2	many	CASRPGNNYGYTF	TGTGCCAGCAGACCAGGGAATAACTATGGCTACACCTTC
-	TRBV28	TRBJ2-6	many	CASSFGGGFNGANVLTF	TGTGCCAGCAGTTTCGGGGGCGGATTTAATGGGGCCAACGTCCTGACTTTC
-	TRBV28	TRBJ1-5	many	CASITGLQPQHF	TGTGCCAGCATAACAGGGCTTCAGCCCCAGCATTTT
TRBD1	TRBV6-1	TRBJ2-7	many	CASRGQFPTYEQYF	TGTGCCAGCAGGGGACAGTTCCCCACCTACGAGCAGTACTTC
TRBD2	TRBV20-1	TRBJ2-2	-	CSAQSGSVAGELFF	TGCAGTGCCCAAAGCGGGAGTGTGGCCGGGGAGCTGTTTTTT
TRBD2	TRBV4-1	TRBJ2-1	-	CASSTGTNSYNEQFF	TGCGCCAGCAGTACCGGGACTAACTCCTACAATGAGCAGTTCTTC
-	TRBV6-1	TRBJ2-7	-	CASSARGGPSSYEQYF	TGTGCCAGCAGTGCCCGTGGAGGGCCCAGCTCCTACGAGCAGTACTTC
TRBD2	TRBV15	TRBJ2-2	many	CATSRASLAGGRTGELFF	TGTGCCACCAGCAGAGCGAGCCTAGCGGGAGGGAGAACCGGGGAGCTGTTTTTT
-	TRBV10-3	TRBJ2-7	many	CAISGRGFEQYF	TGTGCCATCAGTGGGAGGGGGTTCGAGCAGTACTTC
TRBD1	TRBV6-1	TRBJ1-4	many	CASQKGDRDEKLFF	TGTGCCAGCCAAAAAGGGGACAGGGACGAAAAACTGTTTTTT
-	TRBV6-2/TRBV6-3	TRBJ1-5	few	CASGWTASNQPQHF	TGTGCCAGCGGATGGACGGCTAGCAATCAGCCCCAGCATTTT
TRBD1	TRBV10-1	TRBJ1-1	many	CASSVLGTGNTEAFF	TGCGCCAGCAGTGTCTTGGGGACAGGGAACACTGAAGCTTTCTTT
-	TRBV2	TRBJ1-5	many	CASRRFTQPQHF	TGTGCCAGCAGGAGGTTTACCCAGCCCCAGCATTTT
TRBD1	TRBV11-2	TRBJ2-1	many	CASSSQPGQGRNEQFF	TGTGCCAGCAGCTCCCAACCCGGACAGGGTCGAAATGAGCAGTTCTTC
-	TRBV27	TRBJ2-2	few	CASNTANTGELFF	TGTGCCAGCAATACAGCGAACACCGGGGAGCTGTTTTTT
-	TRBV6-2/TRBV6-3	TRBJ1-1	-	CASSSGFLNTEAFF	TGTGCCAGCAGTTCAGGGTTTTTGAACACTGAAGCTTTCTTT
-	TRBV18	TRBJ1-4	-	CASSPGTADEKLFF	TGTGCCAGCTCACCAGGCACGGCGGATGAAAAACTGTTTTTT
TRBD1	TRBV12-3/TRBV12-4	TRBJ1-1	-	CASTRTGLGTEAFF	TGTGCCAGCACGCGGACAGGGCTTGGCACTGAAGCTTTCTTT
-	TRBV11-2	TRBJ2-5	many	CASSQDSTGTQYF	TGTGCCAGCAGTCAAGACTCGACTGGGACCCAGTACTTC
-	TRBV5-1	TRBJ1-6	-	CASSWHEGGNSPLHF	TGCGCCAGCAGCTGGCACGAGGGGGGCAATTCACCCCTCCACTTT
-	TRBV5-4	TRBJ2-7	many	CASSLGVGISYEQYF	TGTGCCAGCAGCTTGGGGGTGGGGATTTCCTACGAGCAGTACTTC
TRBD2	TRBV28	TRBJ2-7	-	CASNRAGAHEQYF	TGTGCCAGCAACCGGGCGGGAGCGCACGAGCAGTACTTC
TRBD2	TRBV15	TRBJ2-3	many	CATEWVAGSSNTDTQYF	TGTGCCACCGAATGGGTAGCGGGCTCCTCGAACACAGATACGCAGTATTTT
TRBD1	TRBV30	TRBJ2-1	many	CAWSQGTADEQFF	TGTGCCTGGAGTCAAGGGACAGCCGATGAGCAGTTCTTC
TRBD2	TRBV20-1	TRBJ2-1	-	CSARSLGTSGNGEQFF	TGCAGTGCTAGAAGTCTCGGGACTAGCGGGAATGGTGAGCAGTTCTTC
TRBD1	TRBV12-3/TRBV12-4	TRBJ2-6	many	CASSFNRGRGANVLTF	TGTGCCAGCAGTTTTAACAGGGGGCGCGGGGCCAACGTCCTGACTTTC
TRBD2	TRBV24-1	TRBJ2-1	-	CATSSLAGYNEQFF	TGTGCCACCAGTTCCCTAGCGGGTTACAATGAGCAGTTCTTC
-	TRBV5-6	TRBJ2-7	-	CASSLEGDEQYF	TGTGCCAGCAGCTTGGAAGGGGACGAGCAGTACTTC
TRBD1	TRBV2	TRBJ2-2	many	CASSGQGPRTGELFF	TGTGCCAGCAGCGGACAGGGCCCGAGGACCGGGGAGCTGTTTTTT
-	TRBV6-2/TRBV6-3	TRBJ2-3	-	CASGGTYTDTQYF	TGTGCCAGCGGGGGGACCTACACAGATACGCAGTATTTT
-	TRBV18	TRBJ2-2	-	CASSPDRDYQGTGELFF	TGTGCCAGCTCACCGGACAGGGACTACCAGGGGACCGGGGAGCTGTTTTTT
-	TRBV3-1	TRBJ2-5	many	CASSQDWEGGETQYF	TGTGCCAGCAGCCAAGATTGGGAAGGGGGAGAGACCCAGTACTTC
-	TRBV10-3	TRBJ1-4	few	CAISDSYYRVHNEKLFF	TGTGCCATCAGTGATTCCTACTACAGGGTCCATAATGAAAAACTGTTTTTT
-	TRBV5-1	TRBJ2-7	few	CASSKEYEQYF	TGCGCCAGCAGCAAAGAATACGAGCAGTACTTC
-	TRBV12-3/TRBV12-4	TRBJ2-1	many	CASSFTYYNEQFF	TGTGCCAGCAGTTTCACGTACTACAATGAGCAGTTCTTC
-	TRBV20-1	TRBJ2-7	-	CSASGHDEQYF	TGCAGTGCTAGCGGGCACGACGAGCAGTACTTC
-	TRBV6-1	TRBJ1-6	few	CASSELGVGNSPLHF	TGTGCCAGCAGTGAATTGGGGGTGGGTAATTCACCCCTCCACTTT
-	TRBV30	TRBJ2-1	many	CAWSGAGNEQFF	TGTGCCTGGAGTGGTGCGGGTAATGAGCAGTTCTTC
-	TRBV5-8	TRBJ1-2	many	CASSLASGRYGYTF	TGTGCCAGCAGCTTGGCCTCAGGGAGGTATGGCTACACCTTC
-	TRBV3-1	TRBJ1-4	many	CASSQGPGHLEKLFF	TGTGCCAGCAGCCAAGGCCCTGGTCACCTTGAAAAACTGTTTTTT
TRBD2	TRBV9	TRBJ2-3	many	CASSTPSGTSGRALTDTQYF	TGTGCCAGCAGCACTCCGTCCGGGACTAGCGGGAGGGCTCTCACAGATACGCAGTATTTT
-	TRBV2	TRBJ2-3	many	CASSERAGWDTQYF	TGTGCCAGCAGTGAACGGGCAGGGTGGGATACGCAGTATTTT
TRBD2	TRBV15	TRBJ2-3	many	CATSREGTSGTDTQYF	TGTGCCACCAGCAGAGAGGGGACTAGCGGAACAGATACGCAGTATTTT
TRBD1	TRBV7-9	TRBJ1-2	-	CASSFGTGMYGYTF	TGTGCCAGCAGCTTCGGGACAGGGATGTATGGCTACACCTTC
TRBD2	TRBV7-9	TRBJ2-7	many	CASSSSGSREQYF	TGTGCCAGCAGCTCTAGCGGGAGTCGCGAGCAGTACTTC
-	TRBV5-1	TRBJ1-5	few	CASSLDGTRNNQPQHF	TGCGCCAGCAGCTTGGACGGGACAAGGAATAATCAGCCCCAGCATTTT
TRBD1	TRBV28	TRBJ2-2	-	CASSLRDRGRRTGGLFF	TGTGCCAGCAGTTTACGGGACAGGGGGCGCCGTACCGGGGGGCTGTTTTTT
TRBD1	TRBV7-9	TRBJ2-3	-	CASSLAPDRVGDTQYF	TGTGCCAGCAGCTTAGCTCCGGACAGGGTGGGAGATACGCAGTATTTT
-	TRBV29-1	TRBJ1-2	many	CSVEGRSRGYTF	TGCAGCGTTGAAGGTCGTTCTAGGGGCTACACCTTC
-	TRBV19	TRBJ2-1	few	CASSGLGTAEQFF	TGTGCCAGTAGTGGTTTAGGTACGGCTGAGCAGTTCTTC
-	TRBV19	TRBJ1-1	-	CASSSHRAAEAFF	TGTGCCAGTAGTTCTCACAGGGCAGCCGAAGCTTTCTTT